Below, one T cell receptor (beta chain) is given with its context. It lacks a known antigen. Base qualities are missing; no much larger clone stands one base away. In the germline V gene, CDR1 corresponds to SGHVS and CDR2 to FQNEAQ. The CDR3 starts with the cysteine, ends with the phenylalanine, and has 15 residues. Only the CDR3 DNA is retained, 45 bases long and in frame from the first base. V loses 1 base at its end and J loses 3 bases; junction bases beyond the gene matches: 3. This sample was taken from a study of brain T cells in children with intractable seizures listed by TCRdb under 2021. Background for the entire study: Resected brain tissue from 53 pediatric epilepsy surgery cases was first screened for immune gene transcripts using a NanoString immunology panel. Among the approximately 12 selected surgery cases, pre-surgery blood was additionally sequenced for eight, leaving four cases with brain tissue only. The research as a whole found: Because sequencing depth differed between pre- and post-surgery blood, the absence of clones from the pre-surgery sample may reflect undersampling. Viral specificity was inferred solely from CDR3 sequence similarity, and the HCMV serostatus of the patients was not known.

The sample's time point label, decoded: resected brain tissue, or blood drawn just prior to surgery. The surgery cases that showed the highest brain T cell transcript signatures were chosen for TCR beta chain sequencing of brain tissue, and of blood when it was available. Prior to surgery, the patients had been treated with at least one anti-epileptic drug. TCR-sequenced patients were children with drug-resistant epilepsy due to tuberous sclerosis complex, focal cortical dysplasia, Rasmussen encephalitis or hemimegalencephaly. Bulk genomic DNA was isolated from unsorted brain tissue and whole blood using the Monarch genomic DNA purification kit. TCR beta chain sequences were generated from genomic DNA using the immunoSEQ assay. The authors' pipeline ran thus. CDR3 sequences that did not begin with the conserved framework cysteine at position 104 were removed by hand. Clonality was calculated as one minus the normalized Shannon's Diversity Index, with values ranging from 0 (maximal diversity) to 1 (oligoclonal). To check whether a given CDR3 had different frequencies in two samples, for example brain versus blood, chi-squared comparison-of-proportions tests were used. Public clonotypes were identified by searching immuneACCESS, and similarity to known antiviral clonotypes was assessed with the VDJdb browser. TCRdb provides this immuneACCESS table in a form limited to in-frame rearrangements. Some clones are lacking; in checked studies, under half of them reflect an unresolved V gene, and why the rest are absent is not known. That table is the source of V, J and clone size, and D and trimming were worked out from the DNA. This sample is represented by some 41,000 clones; 80% to 95% of them were singletons. Clones ranked in the top ten supply 6.3% of the sample.

The sample was peripheral blood, taken at surgery. The V gene is TRBV7-8 and the J gene is TRBJ2-7, with TRBD1 identical over 10 junction bases. This receptor was obtained from a girl aged 2-10 years with tuberous sclerosis and intractable seizures. For the CDR3, the sequence is CASSLGGTGDYEQYF. The base sequence is TGTGCCAGCAGCTTAGGGGGGACAGGGGACTACGAGCAGTACTTC. Reference TRBV7-8 and TRBJ2-7 proteins supply the regions before and after the CDR3; the full variable domain is: GAGVSQSPRYKVAKRGQDVALRCDPISGHVSLFWYQQALGQGPEFLTYFQNEAQLDKSGLPSDRFFAERPEGSVSTLKIQRTQQEDSAVYLCASSLGGTGDYEQYFGPGTRLTVT.